This TCR beta chain was identified during a study of blood T cell repertoires in COVID-19. This CDR3 region has 17 residues. Germline values: CDR1 SGHNT, CDR2 YYREEE (reference sequence). Trimming shortened V by 3 bases and J by 0 bases, and 16 bases separated the two germline ends. Some clones are missing from TCRdb's copy, which holds only in-frame ones; the method was immunoSEQ multiplex PCR. Of about 26,000 clones listed, around 87% are singletons. The origin of this receptor is a woman aged 60-70 years with active COVID-19. The chain couples TRBV5-4 to TRBJ2-1, with TRBD2 as a possible D gene (5 bases). Sequencing was carried out using peripheral blood. CDR3 region: CASSSPYTRSSYNEQFF. CDR3 coding DNA: TGTGCCAGCAGCTCTCCTTATACTAGAAGCTCCTACAATGAGCAGTTCTTC.